This T cell receptor (beta chain) originates from a study of glioma-infiltrating T cells after dendritic cell vaccination. Study-wide context: Dendritic cell vaccine was injected intradermally three times, biweekly.

TCRdb's table, derived via immunoSEQ multiplex PCR, lists solely in-frame clones and lacks some. The table has about 92,000 clones, approximately 90% seen once; the top ten hold around 14%. V was cut by 7 bases and J by 0 bases, with 18 bases left in between. The germline V gene has CDR1 SGDLS and CDR2 YYNGEE. This CDR3 spans 16 amino acids. Material: blood, obtained before dendritic cell vaccination. This receptor was obtained from a human donor with glioblastoma. This chain uses TRBV9 with TRBJ2-3; D may be TRBD1 (7 bases). CDR3 sequence: CASSKTTGTSTDTQYF. Written as DNA, the CDR3 is TGTGCCAGCTCTAAAACGACAGGGACTAGCACAGATACGCAGTATTTT.